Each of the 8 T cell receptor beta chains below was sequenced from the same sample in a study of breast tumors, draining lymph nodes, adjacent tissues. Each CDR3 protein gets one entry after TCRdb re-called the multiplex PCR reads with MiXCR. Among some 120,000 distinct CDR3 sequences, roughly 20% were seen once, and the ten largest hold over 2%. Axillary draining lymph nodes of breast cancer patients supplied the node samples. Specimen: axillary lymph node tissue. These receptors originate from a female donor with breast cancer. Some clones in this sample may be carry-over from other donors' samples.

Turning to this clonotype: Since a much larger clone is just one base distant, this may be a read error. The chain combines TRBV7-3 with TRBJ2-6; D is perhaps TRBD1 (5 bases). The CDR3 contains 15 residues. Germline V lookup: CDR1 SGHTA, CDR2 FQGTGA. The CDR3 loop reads CASSLWVSGANVLAF. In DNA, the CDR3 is TGTGCCAGCAGCTTATGGGTCTCTGGGGCCAACGTCCTGGCTTTC.

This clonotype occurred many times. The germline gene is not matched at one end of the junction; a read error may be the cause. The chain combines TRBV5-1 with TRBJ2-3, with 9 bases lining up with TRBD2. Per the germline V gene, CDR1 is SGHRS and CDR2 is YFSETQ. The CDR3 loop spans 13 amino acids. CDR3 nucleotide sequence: TGTGCCAGCACTAGCGGGAGCACAGATACGCAGTATTTT. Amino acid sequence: CASTSGSTDTQYF.

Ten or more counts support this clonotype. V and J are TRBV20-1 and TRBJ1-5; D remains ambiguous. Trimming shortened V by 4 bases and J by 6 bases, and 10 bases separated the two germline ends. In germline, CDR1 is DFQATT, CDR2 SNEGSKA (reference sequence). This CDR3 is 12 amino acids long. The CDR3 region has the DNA TGCAGTGCTAACAGCGCGGGTCAGCCCCAGCATTTT. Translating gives CSANSAGQPQHF.

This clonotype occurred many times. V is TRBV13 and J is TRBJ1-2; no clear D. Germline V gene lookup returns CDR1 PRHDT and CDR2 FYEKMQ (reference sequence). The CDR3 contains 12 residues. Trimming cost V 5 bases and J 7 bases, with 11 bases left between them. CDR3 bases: TGTGCCAGCAGCAAGGAAAGTAGTGGCTACACCTTC. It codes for CASSKESSGYTF.

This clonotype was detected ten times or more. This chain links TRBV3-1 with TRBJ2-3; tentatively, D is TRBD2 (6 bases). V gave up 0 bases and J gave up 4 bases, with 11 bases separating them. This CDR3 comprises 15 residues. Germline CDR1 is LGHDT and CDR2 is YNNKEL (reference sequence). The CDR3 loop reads CASSQDWGLSDTQYF. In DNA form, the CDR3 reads TGTGCCAGCAGCCAAGATTGGGGACTTTCAGATACGCAGTATTTT.

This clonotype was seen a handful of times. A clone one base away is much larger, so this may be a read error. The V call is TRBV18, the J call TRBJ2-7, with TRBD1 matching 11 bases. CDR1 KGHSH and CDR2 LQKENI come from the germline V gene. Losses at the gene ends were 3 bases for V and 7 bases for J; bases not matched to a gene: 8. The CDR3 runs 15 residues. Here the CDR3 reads CASSPSRTGGVEQYF. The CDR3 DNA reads TGTGCCAGCTCACCTTCCAGGACAGGGGGCGTTGAGCAGTACTTC.

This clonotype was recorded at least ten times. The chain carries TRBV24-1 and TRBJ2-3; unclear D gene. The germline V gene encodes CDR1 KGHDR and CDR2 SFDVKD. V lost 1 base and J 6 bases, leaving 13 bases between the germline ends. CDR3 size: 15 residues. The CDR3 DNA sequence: TGTGCCACCAGTGATTTCTTTGGGGTTCGGGATACGCAGTATTTT. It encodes CATSDFFGVRDTQYF.

The DNA of the CDR3 is TGTGCCAGCAGTTTACACGGAGGGGAGGAGACCCAGTACTTC. Translating it yields CASSLHGGEETQYF. The chain uses TRBV28 and TRBJ2-5; a possible D gene is TRBD2 (6 bases). The CDR3 is made up of 14 amino acids. The germline V gene encodes CDR1 MDHEN and CDR2 SYDVKM. Trimming stripped 2 bases from V and 5 bases from J, with 12 bases between.